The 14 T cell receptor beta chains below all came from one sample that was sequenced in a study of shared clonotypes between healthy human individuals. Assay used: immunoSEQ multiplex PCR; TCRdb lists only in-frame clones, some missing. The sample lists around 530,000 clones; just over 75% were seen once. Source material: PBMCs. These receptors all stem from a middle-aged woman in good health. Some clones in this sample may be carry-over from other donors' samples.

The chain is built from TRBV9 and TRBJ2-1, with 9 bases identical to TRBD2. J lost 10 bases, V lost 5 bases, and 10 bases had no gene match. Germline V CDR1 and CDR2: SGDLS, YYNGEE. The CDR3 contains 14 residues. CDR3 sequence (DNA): TGTGCCAGCAGGGCGGGAGGGCCAAACGGAGAGCAGTTCTTC. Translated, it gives CASRAGGPNGEQFF.

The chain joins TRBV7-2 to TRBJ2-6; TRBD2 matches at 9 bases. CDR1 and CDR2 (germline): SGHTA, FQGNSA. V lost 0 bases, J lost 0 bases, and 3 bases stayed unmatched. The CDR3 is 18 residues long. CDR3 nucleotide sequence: TGTGCCAGCAGCTTAGCTCAGCGGGGGGTCTCTGGGGCCAACGTCCTGACTTTC. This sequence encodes CASSLAQRGVSGANVLTF.

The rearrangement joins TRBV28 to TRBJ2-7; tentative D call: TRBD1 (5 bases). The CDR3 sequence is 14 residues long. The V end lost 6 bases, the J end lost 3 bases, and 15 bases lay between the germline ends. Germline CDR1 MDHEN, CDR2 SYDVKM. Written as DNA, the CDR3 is TGTGCCAGCAGACTCACAGGATGGGGCTACGAGCAGTACTTC. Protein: CASRLTGWGYEQYF. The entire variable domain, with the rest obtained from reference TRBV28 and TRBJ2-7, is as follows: DVKVTQSSRYLVKRTGEKVFLECVQDMDHENMFWYRQDPGLGLRLIYFSYDVKMKEKGDIPEGYSVSREKKERFSLILESASTNQTSMYLCASRLTGWGYEQYFGPGTRLTVT.

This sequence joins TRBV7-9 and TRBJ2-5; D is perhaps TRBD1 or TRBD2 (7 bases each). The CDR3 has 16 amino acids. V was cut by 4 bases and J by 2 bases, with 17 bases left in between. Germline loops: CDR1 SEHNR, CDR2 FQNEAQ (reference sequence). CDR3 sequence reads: CASSWGGDSKQETQYF. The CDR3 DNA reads TGTGCCAGCAGCTGGGGGGGGGACAGCAAACAAGAGACCCAGTACTTC.

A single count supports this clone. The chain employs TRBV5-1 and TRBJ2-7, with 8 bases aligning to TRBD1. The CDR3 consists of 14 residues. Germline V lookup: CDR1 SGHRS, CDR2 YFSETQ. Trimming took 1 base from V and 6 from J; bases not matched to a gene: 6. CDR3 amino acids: CASSLQSGGGEQYF. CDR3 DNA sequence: TGCGCCAGCAGCTTGCAGTCAGGGGGCGGCGAGCAGTACTTC.

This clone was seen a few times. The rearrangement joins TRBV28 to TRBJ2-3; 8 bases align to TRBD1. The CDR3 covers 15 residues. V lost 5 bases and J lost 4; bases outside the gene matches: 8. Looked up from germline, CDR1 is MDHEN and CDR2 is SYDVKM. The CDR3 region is CASSAQGVEADTQYF. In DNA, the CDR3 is TGTGCCAGCAGTGCACAGGGGGTTGAGGCAGATACGCAGTATTTT. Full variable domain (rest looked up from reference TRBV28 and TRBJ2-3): DVKVTQSSRYLVKRTGEKVFLECVQDMDHENMFWYRQDPGLGLRLIYFSYDVKMKEKGDIPEGYSVSREKKERFSLILESASTNQTSMYLCASSAQGVEADTQYFGPGTRLTVL.

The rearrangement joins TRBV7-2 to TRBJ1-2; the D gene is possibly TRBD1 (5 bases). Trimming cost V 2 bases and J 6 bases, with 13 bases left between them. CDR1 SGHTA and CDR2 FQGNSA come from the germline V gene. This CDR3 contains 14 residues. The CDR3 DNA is TGTGCCAGCAGCTTATTTTATGGGACTAATGGCTACACCTTC. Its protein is CASSLFYGTNGYTF.

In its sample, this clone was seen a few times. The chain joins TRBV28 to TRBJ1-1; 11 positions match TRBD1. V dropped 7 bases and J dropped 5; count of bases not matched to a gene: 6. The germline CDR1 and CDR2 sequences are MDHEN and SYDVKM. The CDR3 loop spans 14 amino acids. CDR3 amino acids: CASIRGTGGTEAFF. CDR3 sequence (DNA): TGTGCCAGCATCCGGGGGACAGGGGGAACTGAAGCTTTCTTT.

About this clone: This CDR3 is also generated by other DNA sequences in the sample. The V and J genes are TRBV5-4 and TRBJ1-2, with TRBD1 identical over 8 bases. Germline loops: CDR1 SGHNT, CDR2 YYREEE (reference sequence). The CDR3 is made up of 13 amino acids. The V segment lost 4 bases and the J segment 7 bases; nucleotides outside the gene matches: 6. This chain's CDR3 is CASSLTGVGGYTF. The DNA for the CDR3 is TGTGCCAGCAGCCTGACAGGGGTGGGTGGCTACACCTTC.

The CDR3: CARKGQGRDGELFF. The CDR3 DNA reads TGCGCCAGGAAGGGCCAGGGGCGTGACGGGGAGCTGTTTTTT. This chain links TRBV4-1 with TRBJ2-2, with D perhaps matching TRBD1 (6 bases). This CDR3 region has 14 residues. The germline V gene encodes CDR1 MGHRA and CDR2 YSYEKL. Trimming removed 9 bases at V and 7 bases at J, with 18 bases between.

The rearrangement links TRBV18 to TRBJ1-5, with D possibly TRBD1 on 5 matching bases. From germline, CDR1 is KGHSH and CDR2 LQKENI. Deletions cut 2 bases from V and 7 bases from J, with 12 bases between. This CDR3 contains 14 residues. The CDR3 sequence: CASSPAGGGQPQHF. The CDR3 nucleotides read TGTGCCAGCTCACCAGCGGGGGGGGGACAGCCCCAGCATTTT.

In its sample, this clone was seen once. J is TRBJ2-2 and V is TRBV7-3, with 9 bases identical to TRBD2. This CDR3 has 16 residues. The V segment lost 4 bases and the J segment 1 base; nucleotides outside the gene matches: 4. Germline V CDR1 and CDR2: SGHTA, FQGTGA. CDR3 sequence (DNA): TGTGCCAGCAGCTCCCTAGCGGGAAGGAACACCGGGGAGCTGTTTTTT. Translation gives CASSSLAGRNTGELFF.

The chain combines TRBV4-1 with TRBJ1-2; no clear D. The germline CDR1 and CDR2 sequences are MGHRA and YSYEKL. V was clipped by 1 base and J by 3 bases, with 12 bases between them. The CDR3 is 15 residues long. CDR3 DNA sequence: TGCGCCAGCAGCCAAGTACAACGGCCGGACTATGGCTACACCTTC. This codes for CASSQVQRPDYGYTF.

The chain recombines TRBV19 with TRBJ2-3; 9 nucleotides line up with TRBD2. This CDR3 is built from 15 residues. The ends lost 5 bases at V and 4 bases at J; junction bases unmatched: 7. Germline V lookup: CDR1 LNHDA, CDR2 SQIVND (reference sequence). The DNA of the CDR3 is TGTGCCAGTAGTCTGGATAGCGGGAGTGCAGATACGCAGTATTTT. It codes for CASSLDSGSADTQYF.